This T cell receptor beta chain was sequenced during a study of blood T cell repertoires in COVID-19. In the study's own analysis: Researchers report that nucleated cell counts were estimated from reference gene primer amplification. The table came from immunoSEQ multiplex PCR; TCRdb's copy has only in-frame clones and leaves some out. For V, J and clone size, that table is used; D and trimming come from the DNA. This sample has about 240,000 clones, with around 90% found just once. This CDR3 is 12 amino acids long. Per germline, CDR1 KGHDR and CDR2 SFDVKD. With 8 bases clipped from V and 7 bases from J, the junction kept 4 bases outside the gene matches.

Sequenced input: peripheral blood. The source of this sequence is a man aged 55 to 70 who had recovered from COVID-19. The rearrangement uses TRBV24-1 and TRBJ1-2, with TRBD1 identical over 9 bases. The CDR3: CATMGQGGGYTF. In nucleotides, the CDR3 is TGTGCCACCATGGGACAGGGAGGTGGCTACACCTTC.